The sequence of this TCR beta chain was determined in a study of identifying expanded T cells in peripheral blood. Of note for this clone: Its specificity is not known.

The table came from immunoSEQ multiplex PCR; TCRdb's copy has only in-frame clones and leaves some out. The sample has roughly 130,000 clones, 75% to 90% seen once. Whole-study results and caveats: Technical replicates showed around 1.1 changed clones; two weeks roughly 16; four weeks 19. Clone count variance between approximately two-week samples rose with total template count.

Collection occurred without any documented infections or immune events in donors. There are 12 residues in the CDR3. Trimming shortened V by 0 bases and J by 10 bases, and 7 bases separated the two germline ends. Germline loops: CDR1 SGHAT, CDR2 FQNNGV. This clonotype was obtained from a person aged 18 to 75 in good health. The material sequenced was blood. V is TRBV11-2 and J is TRBJ2-1, with D hard to call. CDR3 residues: CASSLERREQFF. CDR3 sequence (DNA): TGTGCCAGCAGCTTAGAAAGACGCGAGCAGTTCTTC.